The T cell receptor beta chain under discussion was sequenced for a study of Graves' ophthalmopathy and Graves' hyperthyroidism. The study amplified TCR beta CDR3 regions using RNA transcripts. Amplification began with first-round RT-PCR using HTBI primers, then second-round multiplex PCR was performed. TCRdb processed the multiplex PCR reads anew with MiXCR; each CDR3 protein has one entry. Here the sample spans approximately 700,000 distinct CDR3 sequences, under 50% being singletons. Patients were diagnosed from clinical symptoms, serum thyroxine, TRAb, thyroid ultrasound and orbital computed tomography. The CDR3 runs 13 residues. Germline V gene sequence: CDR1 DFQATT, CDR2 SNEGSKA (reference sequence). With 6 bases removed from V and 11 bases from J, the gap between germline ends came to 20 bases.

The chain recombines TRBV20-1 with TRBJ1-5, with unresolved D. The sample was peripheral blood. This receptor was identified in an adult man with Graves' ophthalmopathy. The CDR3 nucleotides are TGCAGTGCGCAGAGCACGGTCCAAGAGACCCAGCATTTT. Amino acids: CSAQSTVQETQHF.